This T cell receptor beta chain derives from a study of blood T cell repertoires in COVID-19. For the study at large: The United States, Italy and Spain were the sources of the acute and convalescent COVID-19 samples. T cells, B-cell-depleted T cells, or PBMCs supplied cDNA or gDNA.

Trimming left V 5 bases short and J 0 bases short, with 14 bases between. This CDR3 comprises 16 residues. Germline V gene data show CDR1 as SNHLY and CDR2 as FYNNEI. The Seattle patients, enrolled during active infection, were followed longitudinally. How the authors handled the data: Amplification from reference gene primers served as the basis for estimated nucleated cell counts. Assay: immunoSEQ multiplex PCR; the TCRdb copy retains only in-frame clones and omits some. V and J calls and clone size are copied from that table; D and trimming were computed from the DNA. This table has 450,000 or so clones, about 90% appearing once. This clone was seen only a few times.

The chain has TRBV2 and TRBJ1-3; D might be TRBD1 (5 bases). The sequencing sample was made of peripheral blood. The source of this sequence is a man aged 18-30 years with COVID-19, enrolled during active disease. The CDR3 spells CASSMGPLSSGNTIYF. For the CDR3, the DNA is TGTGCCAGCAGTATGGGGCCCCTTTCCTCTGGAAACACCATATATTTT.